This T cell receptor beta chain was retrieved from a study of regulatory T cells in long-lasting Graves disease listed by TCRdb under 2021. About the full investigation: In the newly diagnosed Graves' disease group, patients had been taking antithyroid drugs for less than 3 months. Patients with persistent Graves' disease were compared with patients with newly diagnosed Graves' disease using TCR sequencing and RNA sequencing of peripheral blood. The study took place in China and was registered as a clinical trial. A total of roughly 35 samples underwent TCR sequencing: roughly 13 from persistent and around 20 from newly diagnosed Graves' disease patients.

The meaning of the sample's time point label: newly diagnosed GD, antithyroid drugs for less than 3 months. For both TCR sequencing and RNA sequencing, RNA was extracted from PBMCs in TRIzol. Graves' disease was diagnosed according to American Thyroid Association guidelines. Patients for the study were recruited at an endocrinology department in Xi'an, China. From each patient, approximately 10 milliliters of peripheral blood was collected into an EDTA anticoagulant tube. Ficoll Paque Plus density gradient separation was used to isolate PBMCs, and no further T cell sorting was done. An Agilent 2100 Bioanalyzer and agarose gel were used to assess RNA quality, and a NanoDrop 2000 was used to measure RNA concentration. The full study reports these points: Persistent Graves' disease patients showed lower TCR Shannon entropy and fewer highly expanded clones than newly diagnosed patients, suggesting clonal expansion. Sequencing and analysis were restricted to the TCR beta chain. The authors noted that the small sample size was a limitation that may lower accuracy. The study examined only peripheral blood because the primary lesion, thyroid tissue, could not be accessed. Preferential use of TRBV28, TRBJ1-2 and TRBJ2-5 was observed in persistent disease, whereas TRBV20-1 and TRBJ2-1 were favored in newly diagnosed disease. Patients with persistent disease shared more public clonotypes (approximately 2,500) than newly diagnosed patients did (966).

The germline V gene supplies CDR1 SQVTM and CDR2 ANQGSEA. V drops 6 bases and J drops 0 bases, leaving 11 bases in between. The CDR3 holds 13 amino acids from the cysteine to the phenylalanine. The only DNA kept is the CDR3, 39 bases in frame from the first base. Library creation used multiplex PCR. Instrument used: Illumina HiSeq 4000. iRepertoire HTBI primers and Arm-PCR amplification of CDR3 regions were used to construct TCR beta libraries. Before sequencing, the PCR products went through gel purification. The original methods were these. A total of 62 TRBV and under 15 TRBJ segments were identified across samples and were used for gene usage analysis of CDR3 amino acid clonotypes. Filtered high-quality paired reads were merged into contigs using COPE and FqMerger. BLAST was used to align contigs to IMGT TRBV, TRBD and TRBJ reference genes, and CDR3 was defined according to IMGT. Any clonotype with a frequency above 0.1% was counted as a highly expanded clone. Repertoire diversity was measured by Shannon entropy, and V-J evenness by the Gini coefficient. Public clonotypes were defined as clonotypes shared by more than one individual. TCRdb reran the public reads through fastp at Q25 and MiXCR, keeping productive beta chains. Identical CDR3 protein sequences are pooled into one entry, listed with their most common genes and DNA. The V and J calls and clone size come from TCRdb's table, not from the authors' own analysis. In this sample the table shows about 540,000 distinct CDR3 sequences, roughly 12% of which occur a single time. The ten largest clonotypes hold 10% of the sample.

This clonotype was counted at least ten times. The specificity of this receptor is unknown. No qualities accompany the bases; no much larger clone lies one base away. These records were also assigned to another study, of T cells in Graves' hyperthyroidism and ophthalmopathy. In that second paper, the authors write: A patient counted as having stable Graves' hyperthyroidism if no progression to ophthalmopathy occurred over 18 months of follow-up. The hyperthyroidism patients were between 18 and 65 years old and newly diagnosed, with a disease duration of less than 2 months. Patients with uncontrolled infections, other autoimmune diseases, pregnancy or lactation were excluded. Diagnoses were established on the basis of clinical symptoms, serum thyroxine and TRAb, thyroid ultrasound, and orbital computed tomography. The first round of RT-PCR for the TCR CDR3 was performed with the HTBI primer set and the Qiagen OneStep RT-PCR kit. Most expanded thyroid clonotypes (frequency above 0.001) were also found in blood, which suggests that blood repertoires may mirror thyroid immune responses. A model built on a 13 V-J signature distinguished ophthalmopathy from stable hyperthyroidism, reaching approximately 89% sensitivity and approximately 83% specificity in cross-validation and 80%/75% in testing. In validation, the model predicted progression to ophthalmopathy a median of roughly 6.2 months before onset, with about 71% sensitivity and about 75% specificity. To identify distinguishing TCR V-J signatures, a discovery cohort of about 95 patients was used, comprising under 45 with Graves' ophthalmopathy and approximately 57 with stable Graves' hyperthyroidism. An independent validation cohort of 18 to 20 hyperthyroidism patients and about 16 patients who later progressed to ophthalmopathy tested prospective prediction of ophthalmopathy. The 100 or so discovery patients were randomly split 7:3 into training and test sets. Thyroid tissue and blood T-cell repertoires from about six Graves' hyperthyroidism patients were also compared in the study. After sampling, hyperthyroidism patients received methimazole starting at 30 mg daily, and ophthalmopathy patients received high-dose intravenous methylprednisolone. Libraries were constructed in a second round of multiplex PCR, after which size selection and purification were carried out. The libraries were sequenced on an Illumina HiSeq2000 using paired-end 100 bp reads. SOAPnuke was used to process the raw data, with reads discarded if the reads contained adapters or uncalled bases, had a mean Phred below 15, or lacked an exact constant-primer or identifier match. COPE v1.2.5 was used to merge high-quality paired reads, and clonotypes were defined as unique nucleotide sequences. Clonotypes were aligned to IMGT TRBV, TRBD and TRBJ reference segments using MiTCR v1.1. Only V-J combinations with frequency above 0.0001, covering about 99% of repertoires, were analysed. A TCS score was defined as the ratio between F50 (clonal expansion) and ExV (chaos), using BLOSUM62-based TCRdist between CDR3 peptides within each V-J. Welch's t-statistics and random forest reduced roughly 530 V-J features to some 14, which were used in a naive Bayes classifier (R e1071). No statistical method was used to fix the sample size in advance, and group allocation was not hidden from the investigators. The paper reports TCR Vbeta CDR3 sequencing of approximately 130 peripheral blood samples: 40 to 45 ophthalmopathy, some 80 hyperthyroidism and around 17 progressor patients.

This specimen was peripheral blood mononuclear cells (PBMCs), taken at new diagnosis, from a patient treated with antithyroid drugs. The V and J segments used are TRBV29-1 and TRBJ1-1; TRBD1 could be the D gene, as 5 bases match. The receptor was derived from a young man with Graves disease. Donor details come from another sample of the same person, matched by shared clones. This receptor has the CDR3 CSVAGQMNTEAFF. The nucleotides read TGCAGCGTCGCAGGGCAAATGAACACTGAAGCTTTCTTT.